The 23 T cell receptor beta chains below all came from one sample that was sequenced in a study of T cells after yellow fever vaccination. One entry per CDR3 protein, called by TCRdb with MiXCR from the 5' RACE reads. The sample shows 150,000 to 200,000 distinct CDR3 sequences, about 11% of them seen only once. The sample in question was CD8+ T cells sorted from PBMCs, obtained 15 days after the yellow fever booster vaccination. The receptors shown here come from a man aged 18 to 35 who received the YFV17D yellow fever vaccine.

Here the CDR3 DNA reads TGTGCCAGCAGCTTAATGCCTAGCGGCAACACAGATACGCAGTATTTT. Its protein product is CASSLMPSGNTDTQYF. This sequence joins TRBV7-3 and TRBJ2-3; 7 bases map to TRBD2. The length of the CDR3 is 16 residues. The V and J ends lost 1 base and 2 bases, in that order; junction bases with no gene match: 6. The germline CDR1 and CDR2 sequences are SGHTA and FQGTGA.

V usage is TRBV6-5 and J usage is TRBJ1-1; TRBD1 might be the D (5 bases). The CDR3 runs to 13 residues. The V end lost 4 bases, the J end lost 3 bases, and 9 bases lay between the germline ends. Germline loops: CDR1 MNHEY, CDR2 SVGAGI. The CDR3 bases are TGTGCCAGCAGTTCCAGGGTACACACTGAAGCTTTCTTT. Protein: CASSSRVHTEAFF.

The table lists this clonotype with many counts. The rearrangement links TRBV4-3 to TRBJ2-5; TRBD2 matches at 8 bases. CDR3 length: 15 amino acids. In germline, CDR1 is LGHNA, CDR2 YSLEER. V was clipped by 0 bases and J by 2 bases; unmatched bases: 2. The CDR3 DNA follows: TGCGCCAGCAGCCAAGATTCGGGGGGGCAAGAGACCCAGTACTTC. Its translation: CASSQDSGGQETQYF.

A few counts support this clonotype. V and J are TRBV4-3 and TRBJ2-3; 7 bases align to TRBD2. The CDR3 is 14 residues long. Trimming at V came to 6 bases and at J to 4 bases, leaving 7 bases not matched to a gene. Germline V CDR1 and CDR2: LGHNA, YSLEER. CDR3 sequence: CASRGGVGPDTQYF. CDR3 DNA sequence: TGCGCCAGCAGGGGGGGGGTAGGACCAGATACGCAGTATTTT.

This clonotype was seen a few times. The gene calls are TRBV3-1 and TRBJ2-2, with TRBD2 identical over 11 bases. Germline V gene data show CDR1 as LGHDT and CDR2 as YNNKEL (reference sequence). The CDR3 sequence is 20 residues long. Trimming at V came to 4 bases and at J to 4 bases, leaving 17 bases not matched to a gene. CDR3 bases: TGTGCCAGCAGCCCGCATGGAGGGCTAGCGGGGGGCTCGAGCACCGGGGAGCTGTTTTTT. Translated: CASSPHGGLAGGSSTGELFF.

This clonotype was detected only a few times. The chain uses TRBV6-1 and TRBJ1-6, with D unclear. Per the germline V gene, CDR1 is MNHNS and CDR2 is SASEGT. The CDR3 length is 11 residues. Trimming left V 7 bases short and J 9 bases short, with 7 bases between. The CDR3 here is CASTDSSPLHF. In DNA, the CDR3 is TGTGCCAGCACCGACTCTTCACCCCTCCACTTT.

This clonotype was seen a handful of times. J is TRBJ2-7 and V is TRBV4-1; 8 nucleotides agree with TRBD1. Germline CDR1 and CDR2: MGHRA and YSYEKL. The CDR3 is 15 residues long. The ends lost 4 bases at V and 3 bases at J; junction bases unmatched: 8. The chain's CDR3 is CASSRVAGGNYEQYF. In nucleotides, the CDR3 is TGCGCCAGCAGCCGAGTGGCAGGGGGCAACTACGAGCAGTACTTC.

CDR3: CASSHRKGQGKSYEQYF. CDR3 sequence (DNA): TGCGCCAGCAGTCATCGAAAAGGGCAGGGGAAATCCTACGAGCAGTACTTC. This sequence joins TRBV23-1 and TRBJ2-7; D may be TRBD1 (6 bases). TRBV23-1 is marked as an open reading frame, function uncertain. The CDR3 runs 17 residues. V gave up 3 bases and J gave up 1 base, with 19 bases separating them.

This clonotype was seen a handful of times. V is TRBV7-7 and J is TRBJ2-2; TRBD1 aligns across 8 bases. Trimming cost V 1 base and J 6 bases; bases outside gene matches: 4. Germline values: CDR1 SSHAT, CDR2 FNYEAQ (reference sequence). The CDR3 has 15 amino acids. The CDR3 protein is CASSLGTGSAGELFF. The CDR3 region has the DNA TGTGCCAGCAGCTTAGGGACAGGGAGCGCCGGGGAGCTGTTTTTT.

This clonotype was observed a handful of times. This chain joins TRBV7-9 and TRBJ1-2; D remains ambiguous. The V and J ends lost 5 bases and 2 bases respectively, with 9 bases between them. The CDR3 has 13 amino acids. Germline V lookup: CDR1 SEHNR, CDR2 FQNEAQ (reference sequence). The CDR3 sequence is CASSPTLNYGYTF. CDR3 coding DNA: TGTGCCAGCAGCCCGACACTGAACTATGGCTACACCTTC.

The gene calls are TRBV6-5 and TRBJ2-3, with TRBD2 matching over 9 bases. Losses at the gene ends were 4 bases for V and 5 bases for J; bases not matched to a gene: 4. The germline V gene encodes CDR1 MNHEY and CDR2 SVGAGI. This CDR3 comprises 14 residues. The CDR3 region is CASSWRGGVDTQYF. CDR3 bases: TGTGCCAGCAGTTGGCGGGGGGGGGTAGATACGCAGTATTTT.

This clonotype was seen a handful of times. An end of the junction does not agree with germline; a read error may underlie this. The chain joins TRBV5-6 to TRBJ2-1, with 9 bases identical to TRBD1. Germline CDR1 reads SGHDT; CDR2 reads YYEEEE. The CDR3 is made up of 15 amino acids. The chain's CDR3 is CASSLQGQGIFERLF. CDR3 bases: TGTGCCAGCAGCTTACAGGGACAGGGTATCTTCGAGCGGCTCTTC.

The V gene is TRBV9, the J gene TRBJ2-3; D gene ambiguous. Germline CDR1 is SGDLS and CDR2 is YYNGEE. V shed 3 bases and J shed 0 bases, with 8 bases lying between them. CDR3 length equals 14 residues. The DNA for the CDR3 is TGTGCCAGCAGCGGGACGGGTAGCACAGATACGCAGTATTTT. It translates to CASSGTGSTDTQYF.

This clonotype was found a few times. This chain joins TRBV12-3 or TRBV12-4 and TRBJ2-1; D ambiguous. With 3 bases removed from V and 6 bases from J, the gap between germline ends came to 12 bases. This CDR3 region has 14 residues. CDR3 region: CASSFLGLGNEQFF. The CDR3, as DNA: TGTGCCAGCAGTTTTTTGGGGTTGGGCAATGAGCAGTTCTTC.

This clonotype has a handful of counts. This rearrangement joins TRBV7-9 to TRBJ2-3, with 13 bases aligning to TRBD2. V shed 4 bases, J shed 4 bases, and the junction held 5 bases outside the gene matches. This CDR3 has 16 residues. Germline V lookup: CDR1 SEHNR, CDR2 FQNEAQ (reference sequence). The DNA for the CDR3 is TGTGCCAGCAGCTCGTGGACTAGCGGGGGCCCAGATACGCAGTATTTT. This translates into CASSSWTSGGPDTQYF.

This chain joins TRBV4-1 and TRBJ2-2; 7 bases are a match to TRBD1. V shed 4 bases, J shed 5 bases, and the junction held 4 bases outside the gene matches. The CDR3 is made up of 14 amino acids. Germline CDR1 reads MGHRA; CDR2 reads YSYEKL. CDR3 sequence reads: CASSRVTGTGELFF. The CDR3 bases are TGCGCCAGCAGCCGAGTGACAGGGACCGGGGAGCTGTTTTTT.

This clonotype was picked up a small number of times. J is TRBJ2-3 and V is TRBV20-1, with TRBD2 as a possible D gene (7 bases). The V gene lost 5 bases and the J gene lost 0 bases, with 15 bases spanning the gap. Per germline, CDR1 DFQATT and CDR2 SNEGSKA (reference sequence). The CDR3 is 15 amino acids. In DNA, the CDR3 is TGCAGTGCTCGGCGGGGGCAGCCTAGCACAGATACGCAGTATTTT. Translation: CSARRGQPSTDTQYF.

This clonotype has just a few counts. This chain uses TRBV11-1 with TRBJ1-2; no reliable D call. The CDR3 runs to 15 residues. Germline V gene data show CDR1 as SGHAT and CDR2 as FQDESV (reference sequence). Trimming took off 3 bases at V and 0 bases at J, with 11 bases between the two ends. The CDR3 coding sequence is TGTGCCAGCAGCTTTGGAGTGGCAGCTAACTATGGCTACACCTTC. Protein sequence: CASSFGVAANYGYTF.

This chain joins TRBV4-1 and TRBJ2-1, with a tentative D call TRBD2 (7 bases). V shed 6 bases and J shed 0 bases, with 27 bases lying between them. CDR3 length: 20 residues. Germline V gives CDR1 MGHRA, CDR2 YSYEKL. The CDR3 is CASSQFTLYREGSSYNEQFF. CDR3 bases: TGCGCCAGCAGTCAATTCACCCTTTACAGGGAGGGGAGCTCCTACAATGAGCAGTTCTTC.

This clonotype was detected a few times. This chain links TRBV4-3 with TRBJ2-1; D is possibly TRBD2 (6 bases). V lost 0 bases and J 3 bases, leaving 12 bases between the germline ends. This CDR3 has 16 residues. Germline lookup yields CDR1 LGHNA and CDR2 YSLEER. CDR3 nucleotide sequence: TGCGCCAGCAGCCAAGATCGACTAGTCCGCTACAATGAGCAGTTCTTC. It codes for CASSQDRLVRYNEQFF.

This clonotype was counted ten times or more. V and J are TRBV7-9 and TRBJ2-7; the match to TRBD2 covers 9 bases. Trimming at V came to 1 base and at J to 4 bases, leaving 5 bases not matched to a gene. Germline loops: CDR1 SEHNR, CDR2 FQNEAQ (reference sequence). The length of the CDR3 is 15 residues. This CDR3 reads CASSLVGLASYEQYF. Written as DNA, the CDR3 is TGTGCCAGCAGCTTAGTGGGACTAGCTTCGTACGAGCAGTACTTC.

The gene calls are TRBV7-9 and TRBJ1-1; possible D gene TRBD1, 6 bases. Trimming pared 5 bases from V and 0 bases from J, leaving 13 bases between. The CDR3 contains 15 residues. Germline loops: CDR1 SEHNR, CDR2 FQNEAQ (reference sequence). The CDR3 sequence: CASSHRTDLNTEAFF. CDR3 in DNA: TGTGCCAGCAGCCATCGGACAGACCTGAACACTGAAGCTTTCTTT.

This clonotype was counted a few times. V usage is TRBV19 and J usage is TRBJ2-2; a possible D gene is TRBD1 (6 bases). Germline V gene sequence: CDR1 LNHDA, CDR2 SQIVND (reference sequence). V was shortened by 3 bases and J by 6 bases, with 8 bases between the two germline ends. This CDR3 region has 13 residues. CDR3 residues: CASSMTGPGELFF. The CDR3 DNA reads TGTGCCAGTAGTATGACAGGTCCCGGGGAGCTGTTTTTT.